These 10 T cell receptor beta chains originate from one sample sequenced in a study of cytotoxic CD8 clonotypes in ibrutinib-treated CLL. Only in-frame clones appear in the TCRdb table, and some are missing; sequencing was by immunoSEQ multiplex PCR. The data hold approximately 190,000 clones, with roughly 65% observed a single time. The sample here was PBMCs, taken after 12 months of ibrutinib treatment. These receptors were taken from a human donor with chronic lymphocytic leukemia.

V gene TRBV7-2 combines with J gene TRBJ2-2; D perhaps matches TRBD1 (6 bases). CDR3 length: 14 amino acids. CDR1 and CDR2 (germline): SGHTA, FQGNSA. V shed 3 bases and J shed 1 base, with 6 bases lying between them. CDR3 bases: TGTGCCAGCAGCTTGACAGGGAACACCGGGGAGCTGTTTTTT. Its translation is CASSLTGNTGELFF.

This chain uses TRBV5-1 with TRBJ2-4, with D possibly TRBD1 on 6 matching bases. Germline V CDR1 and CDR2: SGHRS, YFSETQ. The CDR3 sequence is 13 residues long. Trimming removed 0 bases at V and 7 bases at J, with 8 bases between. The CDR3 loop reads CASSLEGVNIQYF. For the CDR3, the DNA is TGCGCCAGCAGCTTGGAGGGGGTTAACATTCAGTACTTC.

This clone occurred once. The genes are TRBV7-3 and TRBJ1-2; 7 nucleotides line up with TRBD1. The CDR3 contains 17 residues. Trimming at V came to 2 bases and at J to 3 bases, leaving 12 bases not matched to a gene. Germline-derived CDR1 and CDR2 are SGHTA and FQGTGA. The CDR3 sequence is CASSLDGTAPIHYGYTF. Written as DNA, the CDR3 is TGTGCCAGCAGCTTAGACGGGACAGCCCCGATACACTATGGCTACACCTTC.

V and J are TRBV27 and TRBJ1-5; D gene ambiguous. The CDR3 is 16 residues long. Deletions cut 6 bases from V and 0 bases from J, with 15 bases between. Per the germline V gene, CDR1 is MNHEY and CDR2 is SMNVEV (reference sequence). The CDR3 sequence is CASSLRGPSSNQPQHF. The DNA for the CDR3 is TGTGCCAGCAGCCTTCGAGGGCCCTCTAGCAATCAGCCCCAGCATTTT.

V usage is TRBV6-5 and J usage is TRBJ1-2, with D possibly TRBD1 on 5 matching bases. CDR1 and CDR2 from the germline V gene are MNHEY and SVGAGI. V shed 2 bases and J shed 8 bases, with 15 bases lying between them. The CDR3 is made up of 14 amino acids. This CDR3 is CASSYSLGETGYTF. The CDR3 DNA is TGTGCCAGCAGTTACAGTTTGGGGGAAACAGGCTACACCTTC.

The rearrangement links TRBV27 to TRBJ2-7; D call uncertain. This CDR3 has 11 residues. V dropped 4 bases and J dropped 2 bases, with 3 bases sitting between them. CDR1 is MNHEY, CDR2 SMNVEV, per germline (reference sequence). The CDR3 reads CASSSTYEQYF. In nucleotides, the CDR3 is TGTGCCAGCAGTTCCACCTACGAGCAGTACTTC.

In DNA, the CDR3 is TGTGCCAGCAGTTTATCAGTCTATGGCTACACCTTC. It translates to CASSLSVYGYTF. The chain combines TRBV28 with TRBJ1-2; D gene unclear. CDR1 is MDHEN, CDR2 SYDVKM, per germline. This CDR3 has 12 amino acids. V was shortened by 1 base and J by 4 bases, with 4 bases between the two germline ends.

The J gene is TRBJ2-7, the V gene TRBV2; 8 bases agree with TRBD2. CDR1 is SNHLY, CDR2 FYNNEI, per germline. V lost 6 bases to trimming and J lost 5 bases; unmatched junction nucleotides: 9. This CDR3 contains 14 residues. The CDR3 nucleotides are TGTGCCAGCAGAGATAGCGGGGAGGCCGACGAGCAGTACTTC. Amino acid sequence: CASRDSGEADEQYF.

This rearrangement joins TRBV5-6 to TRBJ2-5; perhaps D is TRBD1 or TRBD2 (6 bases each). Trimming pared 2 bases from V and 2 bases from J, leaving 16 bases between. The CDR3 has 16 residues. The germline V gene has CDR1 SGHDT and CDR2 YYEEEE. CDR3 sequence (DNA): TGTGCCAGCAGCTTAAGGGGGGCATATTTACAAGAGACCCAGTACTTC. Translated: CASSLRGAYLQETQYF. Looking up the rest from reference TRBV5-6 and TRBJ2-5 gives the full variable domain: DAGVTQSPTHLIKTRGQQVTLRCSPKSGHDTVSWYQQALGQGPQFIFQYYEEEERQRGNFPDRFSGHQFPNYSSELNVNALLLGDSALYLCASSLRGAYLQETQYFGPGTRLLVL.

This clone was detected only once. V gene TRBV2 combines with J gene TRBJ1-5; possibly TRBD1 for D (5 bases). Trimming shortened V by 5 bases and J by 9 bases, and 11 bases separated the two germline ends. The CDR3 length is 12 residues. Germline CDR1 is SNHLY and CDR2 is FYNNEI. The CDR3 DNA follows: TGTGCCAGCAGTCTGGACCAGGGGCCCCAGCATTTT. Its protein is CASSLDQGPQHF.